This T cell receptor beta chain was captured by sequencing in a study of blood T cells in healthy people across ages. This clonotype was seen only a few times. Its target is unknown. The second PCR ran about 6 to 12 cycles with a sample-barcoded 5' primer and J-beta primers. Using its own MiXCR run on the 5' RACE reads, TCRdb lists one record per CDR3 protein. The profile shows hundreds of thousands of distinct CDR3 sequences, around 49% of them singletons. General study findings and limits: Naive T cell percentage strongly correlated with TCR beta diversity.

The sequence derives from a woman aged 55-69 years in good health. Sequenced sample: blood.

DNA of the CDR3: TGTGCCAGCAGTTATAGAGGAGCGCAGGGTCCTAAAGAGACCCAGTACTTC. As protein: CASSYRGAQGPKETQYF. This sequence joins TRBV6-2 or TRBV6-3 and TRBJ2-5, with D possibly TRBD1 on 5 matching bases. Germline values: CDR1 MNHEY, CDR2 SVGEGT. V gave up 3 bases and J gave up 3 bases, with 20 bases separating them. There are 17 residues in the CDR3.